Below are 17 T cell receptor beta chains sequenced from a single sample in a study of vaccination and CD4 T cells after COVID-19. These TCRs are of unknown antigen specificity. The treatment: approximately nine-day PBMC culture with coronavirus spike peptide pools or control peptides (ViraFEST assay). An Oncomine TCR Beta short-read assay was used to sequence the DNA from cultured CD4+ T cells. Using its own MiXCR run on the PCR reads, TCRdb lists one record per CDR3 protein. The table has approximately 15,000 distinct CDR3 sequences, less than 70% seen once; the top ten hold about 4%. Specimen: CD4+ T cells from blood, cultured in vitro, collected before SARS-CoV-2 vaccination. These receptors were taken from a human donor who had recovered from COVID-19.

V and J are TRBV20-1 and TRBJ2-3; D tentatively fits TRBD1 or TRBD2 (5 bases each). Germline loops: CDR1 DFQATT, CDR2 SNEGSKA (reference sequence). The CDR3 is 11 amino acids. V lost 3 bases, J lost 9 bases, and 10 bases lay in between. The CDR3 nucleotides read TGCAGTGCTAGGCCGGGGCCAACGCAGTATTTT. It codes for CSARPGPTQYF.

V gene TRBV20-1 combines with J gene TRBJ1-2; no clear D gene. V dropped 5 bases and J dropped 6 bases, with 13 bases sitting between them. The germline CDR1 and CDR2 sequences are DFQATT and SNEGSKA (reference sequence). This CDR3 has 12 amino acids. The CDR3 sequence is CSAGYMEDGYTF. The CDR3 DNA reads TGCAGTGCTGGGTACATGGAGGATGGCTACACCTTC.

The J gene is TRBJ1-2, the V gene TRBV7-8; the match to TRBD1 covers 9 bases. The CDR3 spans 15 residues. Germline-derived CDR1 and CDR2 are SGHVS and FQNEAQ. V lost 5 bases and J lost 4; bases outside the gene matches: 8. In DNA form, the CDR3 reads TGTGCCAGCAGCCAAGGGACAGGGCGGACCTATGGCTACACCTTC. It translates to CASSQGTGRTYGYTF.

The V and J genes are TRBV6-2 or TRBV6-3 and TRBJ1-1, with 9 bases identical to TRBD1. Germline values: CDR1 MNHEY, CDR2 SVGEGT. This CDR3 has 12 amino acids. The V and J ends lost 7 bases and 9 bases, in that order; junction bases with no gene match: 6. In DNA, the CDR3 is TGTGCCAGCACCGAGAACAGGGGGCAAGCTTTCTTT. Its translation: CASTENRGQAFF.

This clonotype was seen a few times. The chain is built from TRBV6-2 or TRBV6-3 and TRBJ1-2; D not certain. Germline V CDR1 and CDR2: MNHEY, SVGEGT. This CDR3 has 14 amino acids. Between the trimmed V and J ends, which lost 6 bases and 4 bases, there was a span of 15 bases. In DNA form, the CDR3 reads TGTGCCAGCAGGTATGGAGGGAAAGGCTATGGCTACACCTTC. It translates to CASRYGGKGYGYTF.

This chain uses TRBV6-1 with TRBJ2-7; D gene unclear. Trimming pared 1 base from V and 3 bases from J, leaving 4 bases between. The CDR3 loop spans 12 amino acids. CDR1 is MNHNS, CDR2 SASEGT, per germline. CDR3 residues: CASSEDHYEQYF. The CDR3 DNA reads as TGTGCCAGCAGTGAAGACCACTACGAGCAGTACTTC.

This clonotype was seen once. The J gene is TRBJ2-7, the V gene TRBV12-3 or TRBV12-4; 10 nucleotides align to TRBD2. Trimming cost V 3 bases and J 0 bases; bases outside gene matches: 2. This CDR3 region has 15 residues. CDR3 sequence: CASSFGLAASYEQYF. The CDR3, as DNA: TGTGCCAGCAGTTTCGGACTAGCGGCCTCCTACGAGCAGTACTTC.

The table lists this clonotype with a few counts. CDR3 nucleotides: TGTGCCAGTAGGCCCTCCCGGGGAAGCTATGGCTACACCTTC. It is translated as CASRPSRGSYGYTF. The chain is built from TRBV19 and TRBJ1-2; D gene uncertain. The CDR3 spans 14 residues. V gave up 6 bases and J gave up 4 bases, with 15 bases separating them. Germline V CDR1 and CDR2: LNHDA, SQIVND (reference sequence).

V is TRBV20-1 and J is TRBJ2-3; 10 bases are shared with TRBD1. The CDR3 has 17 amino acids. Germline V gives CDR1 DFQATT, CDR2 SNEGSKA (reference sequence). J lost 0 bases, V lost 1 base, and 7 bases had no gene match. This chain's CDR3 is CSARVAPGQGSTDTQYF. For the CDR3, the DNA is TGCAGTGCTAGAGTGGCCCCGGGACAGGGGAGCACAGATACGCAGTATTTT.

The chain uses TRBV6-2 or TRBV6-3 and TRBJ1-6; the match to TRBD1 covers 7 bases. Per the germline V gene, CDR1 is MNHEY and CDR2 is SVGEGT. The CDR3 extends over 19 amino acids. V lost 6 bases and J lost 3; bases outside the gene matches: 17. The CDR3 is CASRYLPGQDDFYNSPLHF. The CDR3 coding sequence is TGTGCCAGCAGGTACCTCCCCGGACAGGATGATTTCTATAATTCACCCCTCCACTTT.

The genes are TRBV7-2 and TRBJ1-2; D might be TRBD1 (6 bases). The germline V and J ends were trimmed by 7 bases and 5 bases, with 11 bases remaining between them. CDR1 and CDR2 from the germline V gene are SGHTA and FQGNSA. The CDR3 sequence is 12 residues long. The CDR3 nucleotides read TGTGCCAGCACCAAGGACAGTTATGGCTACACCTTC. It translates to CASTKDSYGYTF.

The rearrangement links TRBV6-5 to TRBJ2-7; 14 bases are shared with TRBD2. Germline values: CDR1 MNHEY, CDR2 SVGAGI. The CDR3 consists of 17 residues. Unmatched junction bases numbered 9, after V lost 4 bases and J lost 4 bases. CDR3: CASSSPRGTSGGYEQYF. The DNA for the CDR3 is TGTGCCAGCAGTTCCCCGCGTGGGACTAGCGGGGGTTACGAGCAGTACTTC.

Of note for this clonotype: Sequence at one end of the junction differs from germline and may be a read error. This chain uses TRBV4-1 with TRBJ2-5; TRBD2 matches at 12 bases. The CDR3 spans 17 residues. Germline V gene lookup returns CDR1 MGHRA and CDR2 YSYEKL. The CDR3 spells CASSKDRTSGGRKTQYF. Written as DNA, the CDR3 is TGCGCCAGCAGCAAAGATCGAACTAGCGGGGGGCGAAAGACCCAGTACTTC.

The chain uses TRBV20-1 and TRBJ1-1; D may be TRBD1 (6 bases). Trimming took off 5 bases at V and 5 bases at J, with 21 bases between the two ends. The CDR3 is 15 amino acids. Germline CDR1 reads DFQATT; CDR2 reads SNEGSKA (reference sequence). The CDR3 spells CSAVQPQGRTTEAFF. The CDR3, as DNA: TGCAGTGCTGTCCAACCACAGGGTCGAACGACTGAAGCTTTCTTT.

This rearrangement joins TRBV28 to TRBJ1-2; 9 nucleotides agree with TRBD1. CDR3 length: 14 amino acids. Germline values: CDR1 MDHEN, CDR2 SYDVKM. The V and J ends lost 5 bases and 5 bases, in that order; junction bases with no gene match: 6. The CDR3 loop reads CASSGQGIFYGYTF. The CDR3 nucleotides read TGTGCCAGCAGTGGACAGGGGATTTTTTATGGCTACACCTTC.

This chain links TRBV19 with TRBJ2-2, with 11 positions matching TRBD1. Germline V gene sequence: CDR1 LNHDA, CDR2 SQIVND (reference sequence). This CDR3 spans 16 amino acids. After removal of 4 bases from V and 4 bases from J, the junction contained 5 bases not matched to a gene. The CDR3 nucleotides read TGTGCCAGTAGTAATTTGGGGACAGGGGGCACCGGGGAGCTGTTTTTT. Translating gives CASSNLGTGGTGELFF.

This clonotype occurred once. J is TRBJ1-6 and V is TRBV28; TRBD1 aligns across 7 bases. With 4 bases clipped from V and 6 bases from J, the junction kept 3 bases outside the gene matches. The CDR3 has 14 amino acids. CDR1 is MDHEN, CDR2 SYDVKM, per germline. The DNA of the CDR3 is TGTGCCAGCAGTTCGGGACAGCTTAATTCACCCCTCCACTTT. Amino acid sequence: CASSSGQLNSPLHF. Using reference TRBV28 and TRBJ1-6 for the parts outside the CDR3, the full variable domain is DVKVTQSSRYLVKRTGEKVFLECVQDMDHENMFWYRQDPGLGLRLIYFSYDVKMKEKGDIPEGYSVSREKKERFSLILESASTNQTSMYLCASSSGQLNSPLHFGNGTRLTVT.